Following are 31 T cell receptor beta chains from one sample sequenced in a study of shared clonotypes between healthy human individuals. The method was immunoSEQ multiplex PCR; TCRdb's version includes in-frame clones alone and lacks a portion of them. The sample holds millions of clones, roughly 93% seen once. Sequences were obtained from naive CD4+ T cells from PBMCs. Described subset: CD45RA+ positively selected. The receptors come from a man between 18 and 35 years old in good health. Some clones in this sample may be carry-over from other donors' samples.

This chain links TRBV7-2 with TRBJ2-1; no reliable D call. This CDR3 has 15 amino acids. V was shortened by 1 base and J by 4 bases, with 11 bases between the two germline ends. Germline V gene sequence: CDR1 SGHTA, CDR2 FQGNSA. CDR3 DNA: TGTGCCAGCAGCTTAGTGTTTGGGCAGTACAATGAGCAGTTCTTC. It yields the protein CASSLVFGQYNEQFF.

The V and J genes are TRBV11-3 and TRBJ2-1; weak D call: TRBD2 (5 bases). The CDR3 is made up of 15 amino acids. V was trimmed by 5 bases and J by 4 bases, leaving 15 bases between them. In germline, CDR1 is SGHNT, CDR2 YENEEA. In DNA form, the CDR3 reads TGTGCCAGCAGCCTATCCTCGACTACATACAATGAGCAGTTCTTC. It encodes CASSLSSTTYNEQFF.

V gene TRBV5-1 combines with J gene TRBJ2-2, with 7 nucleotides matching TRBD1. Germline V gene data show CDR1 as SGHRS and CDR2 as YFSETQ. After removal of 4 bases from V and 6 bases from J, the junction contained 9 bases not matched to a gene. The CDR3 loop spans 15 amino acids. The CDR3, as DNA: TGCGCCAGCAGCAGTACCACCCAGGGGGCCGGGGAGCTGTTTTTT. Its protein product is CASSSTTQGAGELFF.

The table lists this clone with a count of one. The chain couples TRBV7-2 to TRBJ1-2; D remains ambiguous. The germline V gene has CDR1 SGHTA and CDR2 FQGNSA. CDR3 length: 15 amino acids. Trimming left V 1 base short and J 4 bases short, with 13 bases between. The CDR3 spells CASSLDFNRLYGYTF. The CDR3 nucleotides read TGTGCCAGCAGCTTAGATTTTAATAGACTCTATGGCTACACCTTC.

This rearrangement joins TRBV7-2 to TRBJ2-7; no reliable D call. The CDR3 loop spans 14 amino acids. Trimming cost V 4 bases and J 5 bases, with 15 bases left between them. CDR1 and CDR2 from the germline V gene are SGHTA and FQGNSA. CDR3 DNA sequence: TGTGCCAGCAGCTCCGGGCCGTCGGTTCACGAGCAGTACTTC. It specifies CASSSGPSVHEQYF.

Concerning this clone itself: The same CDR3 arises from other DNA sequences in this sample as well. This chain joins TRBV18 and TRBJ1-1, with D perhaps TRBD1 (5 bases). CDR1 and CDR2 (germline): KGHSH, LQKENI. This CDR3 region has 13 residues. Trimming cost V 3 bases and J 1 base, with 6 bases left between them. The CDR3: CASSPTGNTEAFF. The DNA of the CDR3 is TGTGCCAGCTCACCCACAGGGAACACTGAAGCTTTCTTT.

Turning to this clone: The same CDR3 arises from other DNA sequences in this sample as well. The CDR3 loop reads CASSSPGGTDTQYF. As DNA, the CDR3 is TGCGCCAGCAGCTCGCCAGGGGGTACAGATACGCAGTATTTT. The chain links TRBV5-1 to TRBJ2-3; 7 bases align to TRBD1. The junction had 4 bases not matched to a gene; V was cut back by 3 bases and J by 3 bases. The V gene's germline CDR1 is SGHRS and CDR2 YFSETQ. The CDR3 has 14 amino acids. The complete variable domain, with remaining parts taken from reference TRBV5-1 and TRBJ2-3, reads KAGVTQTPRYLIKTRGQQVTLSCSPISGHRSVSWYQQTPGQGLQFLFEYFSETQRNKGNFPGRFSGRQFSNSRSEMNVSTLELGDSALYLCASSSPGGTDTQYFGPGTRLTVL.

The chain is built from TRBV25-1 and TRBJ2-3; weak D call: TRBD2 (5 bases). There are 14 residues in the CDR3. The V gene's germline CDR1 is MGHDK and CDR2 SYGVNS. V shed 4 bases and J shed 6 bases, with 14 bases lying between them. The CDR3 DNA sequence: TGTGCCAGCAGTGTTCATTCCCGAGGGGATACGCAGTATTTT. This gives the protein CASSVHSRGDTQYF.

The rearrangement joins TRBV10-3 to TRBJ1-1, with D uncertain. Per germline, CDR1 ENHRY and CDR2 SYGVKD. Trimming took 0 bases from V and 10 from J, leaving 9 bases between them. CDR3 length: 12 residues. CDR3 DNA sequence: TGTGCCATCAGTGAGTCAGGAGGGCGAGCTTTCTTT. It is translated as CAISESGGRAFF.

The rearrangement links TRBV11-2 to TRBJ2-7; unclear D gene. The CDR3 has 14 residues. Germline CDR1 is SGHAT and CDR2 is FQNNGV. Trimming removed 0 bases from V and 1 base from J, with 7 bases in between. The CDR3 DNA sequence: TGTGCCAGCAGCTTAGATGGGCAGTCCTACGAGCAGTACTTC. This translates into CASSLDGQSYEQYF. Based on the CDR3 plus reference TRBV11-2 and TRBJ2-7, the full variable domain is EAGVAQSPRYKIIEKRQSVAFWCNPISGHATLYWYQQILGQGPKLLIQFQNNGVVDDSQLPKDRFSAERLKGVDSTLKIQPAKLEDSAVYLCASSLDGQSYEQYFGPGTRLTVT.

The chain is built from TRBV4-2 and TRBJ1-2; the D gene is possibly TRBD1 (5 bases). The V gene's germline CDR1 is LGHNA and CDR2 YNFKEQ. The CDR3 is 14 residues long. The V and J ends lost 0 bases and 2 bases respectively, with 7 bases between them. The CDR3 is CASSQDAGNYGYTF. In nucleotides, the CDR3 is TGTGCCAGCAGCCAAGATGCAGGGAACTATGGCTACACCTTC.

The CDR3 DNA is TGTGCCAGCAGCTTAGACAACTCCGAGCAGTACTTC. Its protein product is CASSLDNSEQYF. The genes are TRBV11-2 and TRBJ2-7; no definite D call. Germline lookup yields CDR1 SGHAT and CDR2 FQNNGV. CDR3 length: 12 amino acids. Trimming stripped 0 bases from V and 6 bases from J, with 6 bases between. The whole variable domain, remainder taken from reference TRBV11-2 and TRBJ2-7, is EAGVAQSPRYKIIEKRQSVAFWCNPISGHATLYWYQQILGQGPKLLIQFQNNGVVDDSQLPKDRFSAERLKGVDSTLKIQPAKLEDSAVYLCASSLDNSEQYFGPGTRLTVT.

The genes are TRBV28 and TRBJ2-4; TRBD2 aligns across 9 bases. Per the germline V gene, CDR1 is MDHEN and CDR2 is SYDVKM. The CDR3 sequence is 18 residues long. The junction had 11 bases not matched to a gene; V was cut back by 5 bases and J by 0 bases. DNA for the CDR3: TGTGCCAGCAGTCCTTGGGACGCGGGAGGGAGAGCCAAAAACATTCAGTACTTC. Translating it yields CASSPWDAGGRAKNIQYF.

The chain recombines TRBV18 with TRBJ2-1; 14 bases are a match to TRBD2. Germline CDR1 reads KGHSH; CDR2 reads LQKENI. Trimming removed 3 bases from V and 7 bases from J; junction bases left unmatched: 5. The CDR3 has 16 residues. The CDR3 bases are TGTGCCAGCTCACCCGGGACTAGCGGGAGTTGGAATGAGCAGTTCTTC. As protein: CASSPGTSGSWNEQFF.

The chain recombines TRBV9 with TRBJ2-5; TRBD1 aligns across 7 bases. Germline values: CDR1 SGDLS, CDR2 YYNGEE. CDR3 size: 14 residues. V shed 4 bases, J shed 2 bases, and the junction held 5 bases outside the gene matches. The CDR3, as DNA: TGTGCCAGCAGCCAGACAGGGAAGCAAGAGACCCAGTACTTC. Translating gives CASSQTGKQETQYF.

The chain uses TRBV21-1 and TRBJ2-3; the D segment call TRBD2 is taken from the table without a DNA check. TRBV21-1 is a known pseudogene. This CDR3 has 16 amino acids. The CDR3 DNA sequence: TGTGCCAGCACCTTATTTCTGGAGGGCCAGGCAGATACGCAGTATTTT. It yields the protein CASTLFLEGQADTQYF.

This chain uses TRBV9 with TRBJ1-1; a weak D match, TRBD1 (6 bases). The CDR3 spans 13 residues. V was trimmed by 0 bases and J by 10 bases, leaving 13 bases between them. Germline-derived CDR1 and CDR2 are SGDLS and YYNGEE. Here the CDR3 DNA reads TGTGCCAGCAGCGTAGACCACGAAGGGGGAGCTTTCTTT. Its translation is CASSVDHEGGAFF.

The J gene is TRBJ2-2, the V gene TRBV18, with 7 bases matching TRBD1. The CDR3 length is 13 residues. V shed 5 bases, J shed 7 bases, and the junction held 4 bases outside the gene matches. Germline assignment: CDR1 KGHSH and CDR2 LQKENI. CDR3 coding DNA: TGTGCCAGCTCAGAGACAGGGATCGGGGAGCTGTTTTTT. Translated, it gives CASSETGIGELFF.

This chain's CDR3 is CASSPEGQGAANYGYTF. For the CDR3, the DNA is TGTGCCAGCAGCCCCGAGGGGCAGGGGGCGGCGAACTATGGCTACACCTTC. The gene calls are TRBV7-9 and TRBJ1-2; TRBD1 agrees at 8 bases. After removal of 5 bases from V and 2 bases from J, the junction contained 13 bases not matched to a gene. The CDR3 has 17 amino acids. The germline V gene encodes CDR1 SEHNR and CDR2 FQNEAQ (reference sequence).

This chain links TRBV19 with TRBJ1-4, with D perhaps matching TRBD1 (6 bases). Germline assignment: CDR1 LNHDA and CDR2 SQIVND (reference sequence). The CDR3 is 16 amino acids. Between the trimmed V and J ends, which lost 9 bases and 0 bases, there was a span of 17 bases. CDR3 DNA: TGTGCCAGCCAGAGGCGGACAGATGCAACTAATGAAAAACTGTTTTTT. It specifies CASQRRTDATNEKLFF.

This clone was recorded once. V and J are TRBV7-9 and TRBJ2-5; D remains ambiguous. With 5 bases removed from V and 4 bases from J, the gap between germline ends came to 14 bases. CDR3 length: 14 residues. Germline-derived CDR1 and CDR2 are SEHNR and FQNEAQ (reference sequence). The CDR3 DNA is TGTGCCAGCAGCCGACCCACAGCTGGAGAGACCCAGTACTTC. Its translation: CASSRPTAGETQYF. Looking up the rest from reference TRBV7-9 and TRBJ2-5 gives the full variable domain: DTGVSQNPRHKITKRGQNVTFRCDPISEHNRLYWYRQTLGQGPEFLTYFQNEAQLEKSRLLSDRFSAERPKGSFSTLEIQRTEQGDSAMYLCASSRPTAGETQYFGPGTRLLVL.

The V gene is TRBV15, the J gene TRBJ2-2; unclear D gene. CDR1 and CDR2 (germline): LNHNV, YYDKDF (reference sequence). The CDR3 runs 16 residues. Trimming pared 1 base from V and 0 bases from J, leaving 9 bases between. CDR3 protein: CATSRGSVPNTGELFF. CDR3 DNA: TGTGCCACCAGCAGAGGGTCGGTCCCGAACACCGGGGAGCTGTTTTTT.

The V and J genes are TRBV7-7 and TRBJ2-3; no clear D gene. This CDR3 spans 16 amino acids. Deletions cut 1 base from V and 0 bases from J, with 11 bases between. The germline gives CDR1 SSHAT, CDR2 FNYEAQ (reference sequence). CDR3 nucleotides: TGTGCCAGCAGCTTAGGGCCTCCCGGTAGCACAGATACGCAGTATTTT. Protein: CASSLGPPGSTDTQYF.

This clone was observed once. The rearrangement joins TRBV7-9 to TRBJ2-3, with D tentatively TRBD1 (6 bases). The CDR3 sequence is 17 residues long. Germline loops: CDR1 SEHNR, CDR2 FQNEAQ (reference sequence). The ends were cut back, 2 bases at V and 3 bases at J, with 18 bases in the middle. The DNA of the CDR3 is TGTGCCAGCAGCTTACCGGGACACTCAAAGGGAACAGATACGCAGTATTTT. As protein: CASSLPGHSKGTDTQYF.

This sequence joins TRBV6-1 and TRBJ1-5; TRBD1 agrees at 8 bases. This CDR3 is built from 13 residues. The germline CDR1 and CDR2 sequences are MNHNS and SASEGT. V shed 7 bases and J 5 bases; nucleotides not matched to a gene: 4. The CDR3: CASTDRVYQPQHF. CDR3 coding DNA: TGTGCCAGCACGGACAGGGTCTATCAGCCCCAGCATTTT.

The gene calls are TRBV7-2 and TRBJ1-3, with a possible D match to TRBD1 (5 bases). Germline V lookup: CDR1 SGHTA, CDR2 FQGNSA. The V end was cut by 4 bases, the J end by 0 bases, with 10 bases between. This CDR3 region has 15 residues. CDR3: CASSSTQGSGNTIYF. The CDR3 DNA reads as TGTGCCAGCAGCTCTACGCAGGGCTCTGGAAACACCATATATTTT. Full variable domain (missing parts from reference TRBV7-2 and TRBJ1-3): GAGVSQSPSNKVTEKGKDVELRCDPISGHTALYWYRQSLGQGLEFLIYFQGNSAPDKSGLPSDRFSAERTGGSVSTLTIQRTQQEDSAVYLCASSSTQGSGNTIYFGEGSWLTVV.

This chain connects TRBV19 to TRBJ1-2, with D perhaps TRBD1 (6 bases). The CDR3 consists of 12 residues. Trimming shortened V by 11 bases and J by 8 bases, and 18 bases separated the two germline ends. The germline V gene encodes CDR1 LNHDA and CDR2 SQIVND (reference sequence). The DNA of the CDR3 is TGTGCCTCCCACAGGGAATCGGGCGGCTACACCTTC. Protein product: CASHRESGGYTF.

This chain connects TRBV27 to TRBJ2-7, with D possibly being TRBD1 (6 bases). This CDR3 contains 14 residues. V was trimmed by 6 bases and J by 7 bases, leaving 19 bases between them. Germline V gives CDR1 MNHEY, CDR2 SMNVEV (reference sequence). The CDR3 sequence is CASSRTQGSEEQYF. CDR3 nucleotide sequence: TGTGCCAGCAGCCGGACCCAGGGGAGTGAGGAGCAGTACTTC.

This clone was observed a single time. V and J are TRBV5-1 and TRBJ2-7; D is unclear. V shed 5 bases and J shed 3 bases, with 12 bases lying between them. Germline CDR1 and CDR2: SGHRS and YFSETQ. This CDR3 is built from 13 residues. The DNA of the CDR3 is TGCGCCAGCAGGCCGACGAAGCACTACGAGCAGTACTTC. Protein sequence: CASRPTKHYEQYF.

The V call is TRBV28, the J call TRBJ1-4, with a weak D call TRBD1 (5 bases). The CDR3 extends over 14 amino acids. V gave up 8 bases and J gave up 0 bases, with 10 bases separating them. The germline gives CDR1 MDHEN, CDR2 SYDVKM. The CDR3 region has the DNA TGTGCCAGCCAGGGATTCGCAACTAATGAAAAACTGTTTTTT. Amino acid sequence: CASQGFATNEKLFF.

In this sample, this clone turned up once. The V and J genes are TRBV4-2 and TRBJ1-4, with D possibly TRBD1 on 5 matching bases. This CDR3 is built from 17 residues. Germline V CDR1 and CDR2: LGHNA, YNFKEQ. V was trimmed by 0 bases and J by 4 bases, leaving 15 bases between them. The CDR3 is CASSQDTAGRDNEKLFF. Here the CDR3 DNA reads TGTGCCAGCAGCCAAGATACAGCTGGCAGGGATAATGAAAAACTGTTTTTT.